These 27 T cell receptor beta chains were all obtained from the same sample, sequenced in a study of cytomegalovirus exposure and HLA in healthy donors. Use of 60 Vbeta and 13 Jbeta primers characterized the PCR. Method: immunoSEQ multiplex PCR; TCRdb's copy keeps in-frame clones and lacks some. The sample carries around 150,000 clones, about 80% recorded once. The sample consisted of PBMCs. The origin of the receptors is a woman aged 45-65 years in good health and CMV-seronegative.

The chain is built from TRBV28 and TRBJ2-1; D might be TRBD2 (6 bases). V was cut by 6 bases and J by 6 bases, with 9 bases left in between. The CDR3 is 12 residues long. Germline loops: CDR1 MDHEN, CDR2 SYDVKM. CDR3 coding DNA: TGTGCCAGCAGCCCCGGGGGCAATGAGCAGTTCTTC. Translation: CASSPGGNEQFF.

The rearrangement uses TRBV28 and TRBJ2-3; 10 bases line up with TRBD2. The V segment lost 5 bases and the J segment 5 bases; nucleotides outside the gene matches: 7. The CDR3 covers 15 residues. Germline values: CDR1 MDHEN, CDR2 SYDVKM. Here the CDR3 DNA reads TGTGCCAGCAGTCCAGCGGGAGGGCGGGTAGATACGCAGTATTTT. It yields the protein CASSPAGGRVDTQYF.

V is TRBV28 and J is TRBJ2-2; 8 nucleotides align to TRBD2. The CDR3 length is 16 residues. The germline V gene encodes CDR1 MDHEN and CDR2 SYDVKM. V shed 5 bases, J shed 0 bases, and the junction held 5 bases outside the gene matches. The CDR3 nucleotides read TGTGCCAGCAGTAGACTAGCGACTACGAACACCGGGGAGCTGTTTTTT. This translates into CASSRLATTNTGELFF.

This chain uses TRBV6-5 with TRBJ1-2; 9 bases are a match to TRBD1. With 10 bases clipped from V and 3 bases from J, the junction kept 9 bases outside the gene matches. The CDR3 is 14 amino acids. Germline CDR1 reads MNHEY; CDR2 reads SVGAGI. CDR3 amino acids: CATCRDRAHYGYTF. The CDR3 DNA is TGTGCCACATGCCGGGACAGGGCTCACTATGGCTACACCTTC.

This chain connects TRBV15 to TRBJ2-1, with a weak D call TRBD2 (5 bases). V lost 3 bases, J lost 10 bases, and 10 bases lay in between. From germline, CDR1 is LNHNV and CDR2 YYDKDF (reference sequence). CDR3 size: 12 residues. CDR3 coding DNA: TGTGCCACCAGCAGGCTTCGGGGAGAGCAGTTCTTC. The encoded protein is CATSRLRGEQFF. Full variable domain (remainder filled in from reference TRBV15 and TRBJ2-1): DAMVIQNPRYQVTQFGKPVTLSCSQTLNHNVMYWYQQKSSQAPKLLFHYYDKDFNNEADTPDNFQSRRPNTSFCFLDIRSPGLGDTAMYLCATSRLRGEQFFGPGTRLTVL.

The chain has TRBV7-7 and TRBJ2-2, with D possibly matching TRBD1 (6 bases). Germline V gene lookup returns CDR1 SSHAT and CDR2 FNYEAQ (reference sequence). The V gene lost 8 bases and the J gene lost 0 bases, with 10 bases spanning the gap. The CDR3 is 14 amino acids. CDR3 bases: TGTGCCAGCGGGGGCAGCCCGAACACCGGGGAGCTGTTTTTT. This encodes CASGGSPNTGELFF. The full variable domain, its missing parts supplied by reference TRBV7-7 and TRBJ2-2, is GAGVSQSPRYKVTKRGQDVTLRCDPISSHATLYWYQQALGQGPEFLTYFNYEAQPDKSGLPSDRFSAERPEGSISTLTIQRTEQRDSAMYRCASGGSPNTGELFFGEGSRLTVL.

V and J are TRBV30 and TRBJ1-1; D call uncertain. The CDR3 consists of 11 residues. Germline CDR1 GTSNPN, CDR2 SVGIG (reference sequence). V lost 1 base to trimming and J lost 11 bases, with 11 bases between them. CDR3 coding DNA: TGTGCCTGGAGTGAACGGGGAGAGGCTTTCTTT. This gives the protein CAWSERGEAFF.

Only one count was recorded for this clone. V gene TRBV7-2 combines with J gene TRBJ2-6, with D perhaps matching TRBD1 (5 bases). V lost 1 base and J 0 bases, leaving 10 bases between the germline ends. Germline V gene lookup returns CDR1 SGHTA and CDR2 FQGNSA. The CDR3 runs 17 residues. CDR3 protein: CASSLVRQLSGANVLTF. The CDR3 DNA sequence: TGTGCCAGCAGCTTAGTTCGACAGCTCTCTGGGGCCAACGTCCTGACTTTC. The whole variable domain, remainder taken from reference TRBV7-2 and TRBJ2-6, is GAGVSQSPSNKVTEKGKDVELRCDPISGHTALYWYRQSLGQGLEFLIYFQGNSAPDKSGLPSDRFSAERTGGSVSTLTIQRTQQEDSAVYLCASSLVRQLSGANVLTFGAGSRLTVL.

The V and J genes are TRBV28 and TRBJ2-7; 10 bases line up with TRBD2. Germline V gives CDR1 MDHEN, CDR2 SYDVKM. Losses at the gene ends were 6 bases for V and 7 bases for J; bases not matched to a gene: 6. The CDR3 totals 13 residues. The DNA of the CDR3 is TGTGCCAGCAGGCGAGCGGGAGGGCGAGAGCAGTACTTC. Translation: CASRRAGGREQYF.

This chain connects TRBV7-6 to TRBJ2-7, with 10 bases that match TRBD1. The V and J ends lost 4 bases and 4 bases, in that order; junction bases with no gene match: 7. The CDR3 spans 15 residues. Germline V CDR1 and CDR2: SGHVS, FNYEAQ. CDR3 protein: CASSYGQGEVYEQYF. The CDR3 region has the DNA TGTGCCAGCAGCTACGGACAGGGGGAGGTTTACGAGCAGTACTTC.

The chain has TRBV25-1 and TRBJ1-5; no clear D gene. The CDR3 has 15 amino acids. Germline V gene data show CDR1 as MGHDK and CDR2 as SYGVNS. V was cut by 3 bases and J by 2 bases, with 11 bases left in between. For the CDR3, the DNA is TGTGCCAGCAGTGACTCGGTGCGGGGCAATCAGCCCCAGCATTTT. This encodes CASSDSVRGNQPQHF.

The rearrangement joins TRBV2 to TRBJ2-2; TRBD1 matches at 8 bases. The CDR3 totals 16 residues. Trimming cost V 3 bases and J 0 bases; bases outside gene matches: 3. Germline values: CDR1 SNHLY, CDR2 FYNNEI. CDR3 sequence (DNA): TGTGCCAGCAGTGATTTGGACAGGGCGAACACCGGGGAGCTGTTTTTT. This sequence encodes CASSDLDRANTGELFF.

The chain joins TRBV28 to TRBJ1-3; TRBD1 agrees at 10 bases. J lost 0 bases, V lost 6 bases, and 11 bases had no gene match. CDR3 size: 18 residues. The germline V gene encodes CDR1 MDHEN and CDR2 SYDVKM. Written as DNA, the CDR3 is TGTGCCAGCAGGGACCGGGACAGGGGTCTCTTCTCTGGAAACACCATATATTTT. Residues: CASRDRDRGLFSGNTIYF.

The V and J genes are TRBV5-4 and TRBJ1-2; D uncertain. The CDR3 totals 12 residues. V was shortened by 4 bases and J by 5 bases, with 9 bases between the two germline ends. Germline values: CDR1 SGHNT, CDR2 YYREEE (reference sequence). The CDR3 sequence is CASSIYRYGYTF. CDR3 DNA: TGTGCCAGCAGCATCTACAGATATGGCTACACCTTC.

The chain links TRBV30 to TRBJ1-4; D remains ambiguous. Trimming left V 0 bases short and J 10 bases short, with 6 bases between. The CDR3 totals 11 residues. Germline values: CDR1 GTSNPN, CDR2 SVGIG (reference sequence). For the CDR3, the DNA is TGTGCCTGGAGTGTAGGAGGAAAACTGTTTTTT. Translation: CAWSVGGKLFF.

This clone showed up just a few times. The chain uses TRBV5-1 and TRBJ1-1; D may be TRBD1 (6 bases). The CDR3 length is 16 residues. Germline V gene data show CDR1 as SGHRS and CDR2 as YFSETQ. Trimming cost V 0 bases and J 3 bases, with 15 bases left between them. CDR3 region: CASSLAGGGLYTEAFF. The CDR3 region has the DNA TGCGCCAGCAGCTTGGCCGGGGGGGGGCTGTACACTGAAGCTTTCTTT.

There are a few counts of this clone. The chain combines TRBV28 with TRBJ1-1; 8 bases are a match to TRBD1. This CDR3 has 14 residues. The junction had 14 bases not matched to a gene; V was cut back by 4 bases and J by 13 bases. CDR1 is MDHEN, CDR2 SYDVKM, per germline. Written as DNA, the CDR3 is TGTGCCAGCAGTTCACGACAGGGGAAAATTAAAGATTTCTTT. Protein: CASSSRQGKIKDFF. The whole variable domain, filled in from reference TRBV28 and TRBJ1-1, reads DVKVTQSSRYLVKRTGEKVFLECVQDMDHENMFWYRQDPGLGLRLIYFSYDVKMKEKGDIPEGYSVSREKKERFSLILESASTNQTSMYLCASSSRQGKIKDFFGQGTRLTVV.

This clone was seen more than once but under ten times. Here the CDR3 DNA reads TGTGCCATCAGTGAAGGGACAGGATTACCCGAACACTATGGCTACACCTTC. It codes for CAISEGTGLPEHYGYTF. V is TRBV10-3 and J is TRBJ1-2; 8 bases are shared with TRBD1. The CDR3 consists of 17 residues. V gave up 3 bases and J gave up 3 bases; unmatched junction bases: 12. Germline CDR1 ENHRY, CDR2 SYGVKD.

V and J are TRBV6-1 and TRBJ1-2; 8 nucleotides align to TRBD1. Trimming at V came to 2 bases and at J to 2 bases, leaving 4 bases not matched to a gene. Germline CDR1 reads MNHNS; CDR2 reads SASEGT. This CDR3 spans 15 amino acids. The CDR3: CASSEQGALNYGYTF. In DNA form, the CDR3 reads TGTGCCAGCAGTGAACAGGGGGCACTCAACTATGGCTACACCTTC.

This clone came up a few times. This chain connects TRBV7-2 to TRBJ1-3, with TRBD1 matching over 7 bases. The CDR3 has 15 residues. V lost 4 bases to trimming and J lost 0 bases; unmatched junction nucleotides: 3. Germline V gene sequence: CDR1 SGHTA, CDR2 FQGNSA. The CDR3 DNA reads as TGTGCCAGCAGCTATCGGACAGGCTCTGGAAACACCATATATTTT. Translated: CASSYRTGSGNTIYF.

This rearrangement joins TRBV7-9 to TRBJ1-1; 7 bases are a match to TRBD1. Per germline, CDR1 SEHNR and CDR2 FQNEAQ (reference sequence). The CDR3 is made up of 15 amino acids. V lost 5 bases and J lost 4; bases outside the gene matches: 10. CDR3 DNA: TGTGCCAGCAGCCCCCGACAGGGTCGAGGCACTGAAGCTTTCTTT. Translation gives CASSPRQGRGTEAFF.

The CDR3 sequence is CATLPEGLRTDTQYF. The CDR3 DNA follows: TGTGCCACCCTTCCAGAGGGTCTGAGAACAGATACGCAGTATTTT. This chain links TRBV6-5 with TRBJ2-3; D may be TRBD2 (5 bases). Germline CDR1 reads MNHEY; CDR2 reads SVGAGI. The CDR3 runs to 15 residues. V shed 10 bases and J shed 3 bases, with 20 bases lying between them.

The gene calls are TRBV27 and TRBJ2-5; TRBD1 agrees at 12 bases. V dropped 0 bases and J dropped 1; count of bases not matched to a gene: 9. CDR1 and CDR2 (germline): MNHEY, SMNVEV (reference sequence). The CDR3 runs 19 residues. The CDR3 DNA follows: TGTGCCAGCAGTTTATCCCGGGACAGGGGGCTCGTTTTCCAAGAGACCCAGTACTTC. Translating it yields CASSLSRDRGLVFQETQYF.

The rearrangement joins TRBV10-3 to TRBJ2-7, with TRBD1 identical over 7 bases. After removal of 0 bases from V and 6 bases from J, the junction contained 5 bases not matched to a gene. Germline CDR1 reads ENHRY; CDR2 reads SYGVKD. The CDR3 length is 14 residues. The CDR3 region has the DNA TGTGCCATCAGTGAGTCGACAGGGACGATCGAGCAGTACTTC. This gives the protein CAISESTGTIEQYF.

The genes are TRBV29-1 and TRBJ2-3; 9 bases are shared with TRBD2. Germline-derived CDR1 and CDR2 are SQVTM and ANQGSEA. The V gene end was trimmed by 4 bases and the J gene end by 3 bases; junction bases not matched to a gene: 5. The CDR3 is 14 amino acids. The DNA for the CDR3 is TGCAGCGTTGCCGGCGGGGGGGTAACAGATACGCAGTATTTT. Protein sequence: CSVAGGGVTDTQYF.

This sequence joins TRBV7-2 and TRBJ2-2; 8 bases are a match to TRBD2. V lost 5 bases, J lost 5 bases, and 10 bases stayed unmatched. This CDR3 comprises 16 residues. Looked up from germline, CDR1 is SGHTA and CDR2 is FQGNSA. The CDR3 bases are TGTGCCAGCAGCCCCCCAAGCGGGAGAGCGACCGGGGAGCTGTTTTTT. Protein: CASSPPSGRATGELFF.

The chain employs TRBV7-9 and TRBJ1-1; no clear D gene. The germline V gene has CDR1 SEHNR and CDR2 FQNEAQ (reference sequence). This CDR3 has 13 residues. V lost 6 bases, J lost 8 bases, and 16 bases lay in between. The CDR3, as DNA: TGTGCCAGCAGGTTCGGCGAGGGAGTCGAAGCTTTCTTT. Translated: CASRFGEGVEAFF.